In its sample, the clone carrying this T cell receptor (beta chain) was seen once. The source of the sample is a study of OX40 agonist ivuxolimab in advanced cancers. CDR3 length: 16 amino acids. Germline assignment: CDR1 LGHNA and CDR2 YNFKEQ. The ends lost 2 bases at V and 7 bases at J; junction bases unmatched: 6. Assay: immunoSEQ multiplex PCR; the TCRdb copy retains only in-frame clones and omits some. The profile covers 76,000 or so clones, with approximately 85% appearing a single time and about 0.57% taken by the ten largest. The starting material was CD4+ or CD8+ T cells sorted from blood, obtained in a trial of the OX40 agonist ivuxolimab. The gene calls are TRBV4-2 and TRBJ1-5; 12 nucleotides align to TRBD1. The sequence was obtained from an adult with an advanced solid tumor such as melanoma, head and neck, liver or kidney cancer. The chain's CDR3 is CASSQSGQGAGQPQHF. The CDR3 DNA follows: TGTGCCAGCAGCCAATCGGGACAGGGGGCTGGGCAGCCCCAGCATTTT.